The 22 T cell receptor beta chains below were found in one sample sequenced in a study of human T cells and chemical hapten exposure. Specified time point: patch test 2, 6 weeks after DPC sensitization. Treatment here: therapeutic diphenylcyclopropenone sensitization with weekly scalp DPC. Each CDR3 protein is one row after TCRdb ran MiXCR on the RACE reads. The sample lists under 450,000 distinct CDR3 sequences; about 6% were seen once. The source was whole blood, collected in connection with sensitization to the hapten diphenylcyclopropenone (DPC). The receptors were sampled from a woman in her late teens or twenties with alopecia areata. Some clones in this sample may be carry-over from other donors' samples.

This clonotype came up many times. The gene calls are TRBV6-2 or TRBV6-3 and TRBJ2-3, with D tentatively TRBD2 (6 bases). Trimming removed 4 bases from V and 2 bases from J, with 13 bases in between. The length of the CDR3 is 15 residues. Germline CDR1 MNHEY, CDR2 SVGEGT. The CDR3 loop is CASSSGLGPTDTQYF. The CDR3 region has the DNA TGTGCCAGCAGTTCGGGACTGGGACCCACAGATACGCAGTATTTT.

This clonotype was found a few times. CDR3 DNA: TGTGCCAGCAGTTTAAGTGTGACAGGGGACTATGGCTACACCTTC. Encoded protein: CASSLSVTGDYGYTF. The chain carries TRBV28 and TRBJ1-2, with 8 bases matching TRBD1. Germline V lookup: CDR1 MDHEN, CDR2 SYDVKM. The V segment lost 2 bases and the J segment 3 bases; nucleotides outside the gene matches: 5. This CDR3 spans 15 amino acids.

Turning to this clonotype: This may come from a read error, since a much larger clone is one base off. The conserved phenylalanine or tryptophan is not found at the CDR3 terminus, so this likely reflects a read error. The chain employs TRBV24-1 and TRBJ1-1; TRBD1 is a possible D gene (5 bases). The CDR3 totals 14 residues. V gave up 8 bases and J gave up 1 base, with 13 bases separating them. CDR1 is KGHDR, CDR2 SFDVKD, per germline. CDR3 protein: CATKAPGSNTEAFY. CDR3 DNA sequence: TGTGCCACCAAGGCCCCAGGGTCGAACACTGAAGCTTTCTAT.

In this sample, this clonotype turned up many times. The V and J genes are TRBV29-1 and TRBJ2-1, with D unresolved. Trimming stripped 4 bases from V and 8 bases from J, with 12 bases between. The germline V gene encodes CDR1 SQVTM and CDR2 ANQGSEA. The CDR3 covers 12 residues. The CDR3 protein is CSVVGRFDEQFF. The CDR3 DNA follows: TGCAGCGTTGTTGGACGTTTCGATGAGCAGTTCTTC.

This clonotype was seen more than once but under ten times. The chain employs TRBV20-1 and TRBJ2-3, with TRBD2 as a possible D gene (5 bases). Germline CDR1 reads DFQATT; CDR2 reads SNEGSKA (reference sequence). The length of the CDR3 is 14 residues. V lost 6 bases and J 2 bases, leaving 15 bases between the germline ends. The CDR3 protein is CSASGRSTTDTQYF. The DNA of the CDR3 is TGCAGTGCCAGCGGACGGTCCACCACAGATACGCAGTATTTT.

A few counts support this clonotype. The V call is TRBV12-3 or TRBV12-4, the J call TRBJ2-1, with TRBD1 matching over 8 bases. V was clipped by 5 bases and J by 1 base; unmatched bases: 7. There are 16 residues in the CDR3. The DNA of the CDR3 is TGTGCCAGCAGTCCCAGGGGGCGTCGTTCCTACAATGAGCAGTTCTTC. As protein: CASSPRGRRSYNEQFF.

This clonotype was detected only a few times. This sequence joins TRBV28 and TRBJ2-7; the D is unclear. Germline-derived CDR1 and CDR2 are MDHEN and SYDVKM. This CDR3 spans 13 amino acids. Trimming removed 8 bases at V and 4 bases at J, with 15 bases between. This chain's CDR3 is CASVLGNGYEQYF. CDR3 DNA: TGTGCCAGCGTTTTGGGGAACGGGTACGAGCAGTACTTC. The whole variable domain, filled in from reference TRBV28 and TRBJ2-7, reads DVKVTQSSRYLVKRTGEKVFLECVQDMDHENMFWYRQDPGLGLRLIYFSYDVKMKEKGDIPEGYSVSREKKERFSLILESASTNQTSMYLCASVLGNGYEQYFGPGTRLTVT.

This clonotype was found many times. The V gene is TRBV6-5, the J gene TRBJ1-4; perhaps TRBD1 as D (5 bases). In germline, CDR1 is MNHEY, CDR2 SVGAGI. The V end was cut by 2 bases, the J end by 5 bases, with 12 bases between. The CDR3 totals 15 residues. The CDR3 DNA follows: TGTGCCAGCAGTTACCGTAGACAGACAAATGAAAAACTGTTTTTT. This gives the protein CASSYRRQTNEKLFF.

This clonotype was detected only a few times. CDR3 nucleotides: TGTGCCACCAGTGACCCTGATTCCAATGAGCAGTTCTTC. Translated, it gives CATSDPDSNEQFF. V is TRBV24-1 and J is TRBJ2-1, with D hard to call. V lost 4 bases, J lost 6 bases, and 9 bases lay in between. Germline CDR1 is KGHDR and CDR2 is SFDVKD. The CDR3 runs to 13 residues.

The chain links TRBV4-1 to TRBJ1-5; TRBD1 agrees at 8 bases. CDR3 length: 16 residues. Trimming at V came to 1 base and at J to 2 bases, leaving 4 bases not matched to a gene. The germline CDR1 and CDR2 sequences are MGHRA and YSYEKL. The CDR3: CASSQGPTGGNQPQHF. The CDR3 coding sequence is TGCGCCAGCAGCCAAGGACCGACAGGGGGCAATCAGCCCCAGCATTTT.

This clonotype has more than one count but fewer than ten. This chain connects TRBV20-1 to TRBJ2-1, with TRBD2 matching 10 bases. V lost 4 bases, J lost 0 bases, and 9 bases stayed unmatched. CDR3 length equals 17 residues. Germline V gives CDR1 DFQATT, CDR2 SNEGSKA (reference sequence). The CDR3 DNA reads as TGCAGTGCTACAGGACTAGCGGACCGACGCTCCTACAATGAGCAGTTCTTC. Its translation is CSATGLADRRSYNEQFF.

This clonotype was observed many times. The genes are TRBV6-8 and TRBJ1-5, with a tentative D call TRBD1 (6 bases). V was trimmed by 2 bases and J by 2 bases, leaving 16 bases between them. Germline V gives CDR1 MNHGY, CDR2 SAAAGT. CDR3 length: 17 amino acids. The CDR3 here is CASSYRPGAKGNQPQHF. The CDR3, as DNA: TGTGCCAGCAGTTACCGGCCGGGGGCTAAGGGCAATCAGCCCCAGCATTTT.

This clonotype was seen more than once but under ten times. The chain employs TRBV5-1 and TRBJ2-2; 10 nucleotides line up with TRBD2. CDR1 is SGHRS and CDR2 is YFSETQ in the germline V gene. The V and J ends lost 1 base and 1 base, in that order; junction bases with no gene match: 7. The CDR3 runs to 18 residues. CDR3 amino acids: CASSLFPSGGLNTGELFF. The CDR3 region has the DNA TGCGCCAGCAGCTTGTTCCCTAGCGGGGGCTTGAACACCGGGGAGCTGTTTTTT.

This clonotype was observed at least ten times. At one boundary the junction diverges from the germline segment, which might be a read error. The rearrangement links TRBV6-6 to TRBJ1-1, with a weak D call TRBD1 (5 bases). This CDR3 has 10 residues. The germline V gene has CDR1 MNHNY and CDR2 SVGAGI (reference sequence). The CDR3: CASSGLGRLF. CDR3 sequence (DNA): TGTGCCAGCAGTGGCTTGGGACGGCTTTTT.

Many counts were recorded for this clonotype. The genes are TRBV7-8 and TRBJ1-1; D not certain. Trimming removed 2 bases from V and 8 bases from J, with 12 bases in between. The CDR3 runs to 13 residues. Germline loops: CDR1 SGHVS, CDR2 FQNEAQ. Written as DNA, the CDR3 is TGTGCCAGCAGCTTACGTCTTCCGGGCGAAGCTTTCTTT. This codes for CASSLRLPGEAFF. The whole variable domain, filled in from reference TRBV7-8 and TRBJ1-1, reads GAGVSQSPRYKVAKRGQDVALRCDPISGHVSLFWYQQALGQGPEFLTYFQNEAQLDKSGLPSDRFFAERPEGSVSTLKIQRTQQEDSAVYLCASSLRLPGEAFFGQGTRLTVV.

This clonotype occurred many times. This sequence joins TRBV20-1 and TRBJ2-7; 8 nucleotides line up with TRBD1. The CDR3 spans 14 residues. V dropped 8 bases and J dropped 1; count of bases not matched to a gene: 10. CDR1 and CDR2 from the germline V gene are DFQATT and SNEGSKA (reference sequence). CDR3 DNA: TGCAGTCCGATTGACCGGGACAGGTCCTACGAGCAGTACTTC. Protein product: CSPIDRDRSYEQYF.

In its sample, this clonotype was seen many times. The chain couples TRBV20-1 to TRBJ1-2, with a tentative D call TRBD1 (5 bases). Per the germline V gene, CDR1 is DFQATT and CDR2 is SNEGSKA (reference sequence). Trimming shortened V by 0 bases and J by 3 bases, and 14 bases separated the two germline ends. The CDR3 length is 15 residues. CDR3 loop: CSARDLTGRDYGYTF. The CDR3 DNA reads TGCAGTGCTAGAGATCTCACCGGCAGGGACTATGGCTACACCTTC.

Many counts were recorded for this clonotype. The chain combines TRBV5-1 with TRBJ2-3; possibly TRBD1 or TRBD2 for D (5 bases each). CDR3 size: 16 residues. Germline V gives CDR1 SGHRS, CDR2 YFSETQ. V was trimmed by 0 bases and J by 4 bases, leaving 15 bases between them. As DNA, the CDR3 is TGCGCCAGCAGCTTGGGTGGCAGGGCGGGCGCAGATACGCAGTATTTT. The encoded protein is CASSLGGRAGADTQYF.

V usage is TRBV4-2 and J usage is TRBJ2-7; D possibly corresponds to TRBD1 (5 bases). This CDR3 has 16 amino acids. The germline gives CDR1 LGHNA, CDR2 YNFKEQ. The V end lost 1 base, the J end lost 0 bases, and 13 bases lay between the germline ends. The CDR3 loop reads CASSQGTLDSSYEQYF. DNA of the CDR3: TGTGCCAGCAGCCAAGGGACGTTAGACAGCTCCTACGAGCAGTACTTC.

This clonotype was counted ten times or more. The J gene is TRBJ1-2, the V gene TRBV9; D is unresolved. The germline gives CDR1 SGDLS, CDR2 YYNGEE. V shed 3 bases and J shed 0 bases, with 12 bases lying between them. CDR3 length: 15 residues. The CDR3: CASSASHSANYGYTF. CDR3 nucleotide sequence: TGTGCCAGCAGCGCAAGTCACTCAGCTAACTATGGCTACACCTTC.

This clonotype was seen more than once but under ten times. The V call is TRBV6-5, the J call TRBJ2-7, with TRBD2 matching over 11 bases. Germline assignment: CDR1 MNHEY and CDR2 SVGAGI. This CDR3 comprises 15 residues. The junction had 5 bases not matched to a gene; V was cut back by 0 bases and J by 7 bases. This CDR3 is CASSYSGLAGGEQYF. As DNA, the CDR3 is TGTGCCAGCAGTTACTCTGGACTAGCGGGCGGGGAGCAGTACTTC.

This clonotype came up many times. The J gene is TRBJ2-3, the V gene TRBV10-2; D may be TRBD1 or TRBD2 (5 bases each). Germline CDR1 and CDR2: WSHSY and SAAADI. V lost 6 bases and J 5 bases, leaving 24 bases between the germline ends. This CDR3 region has 17 residues. Written as DNA, the CDR3 is TGCGCCAGCAGGAGGGGTTGGCTAGAATCCTTTGAAGATACGCAGTATTTT. Protein product: CASRRGWLESFEDTQYF.